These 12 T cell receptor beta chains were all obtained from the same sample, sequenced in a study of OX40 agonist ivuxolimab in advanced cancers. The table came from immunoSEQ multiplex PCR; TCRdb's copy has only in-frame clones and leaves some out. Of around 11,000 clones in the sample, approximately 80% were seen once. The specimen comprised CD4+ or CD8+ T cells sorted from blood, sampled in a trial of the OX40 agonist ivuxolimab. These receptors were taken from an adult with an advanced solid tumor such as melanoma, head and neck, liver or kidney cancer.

CDR3 amino acids: CASSFPVTGALAGGPQEQFF. CDR3 bases: TGTGCCAGCAGTTTTCCCGTGACAGGGGCCCTAGCGGGAGGACCACAGGAGCAGTTCTTC. The rearrangement links TRBV11-3 to TRBJ2-1; 11 bases fit TRBD2. Losses at the gene ends were 6 bases for V and 10 bases for J; bases not matched to a gene: 26. CDR1 is SGHNT and CDR2 is YENEEA in the germline V gene. The CDR3 loop spans 20 amino acids.

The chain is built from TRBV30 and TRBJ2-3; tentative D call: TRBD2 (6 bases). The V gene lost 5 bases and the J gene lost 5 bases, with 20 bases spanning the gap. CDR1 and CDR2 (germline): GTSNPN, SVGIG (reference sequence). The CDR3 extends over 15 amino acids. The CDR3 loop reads CAWETGTAAGDTQYF. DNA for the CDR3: TGTGCCTGGGAAACCGGGACTGCGGCCGGAGATACGCAGTATTTT.

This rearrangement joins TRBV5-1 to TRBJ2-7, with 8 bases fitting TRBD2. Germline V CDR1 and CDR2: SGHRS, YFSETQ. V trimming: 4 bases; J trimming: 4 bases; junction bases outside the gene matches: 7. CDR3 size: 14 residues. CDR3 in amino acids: CASSLSGGRYEQYF. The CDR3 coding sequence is TGCGCCAGCAGCCTGAGCGGGGGAAGGTACGAGCAGTACTTC.

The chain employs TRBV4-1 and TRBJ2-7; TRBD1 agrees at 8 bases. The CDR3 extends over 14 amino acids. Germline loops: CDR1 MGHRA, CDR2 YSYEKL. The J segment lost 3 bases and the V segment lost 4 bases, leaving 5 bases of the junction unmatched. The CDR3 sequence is CASSPTGAVYEQYF. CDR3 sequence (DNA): TGCGCCAGCAGCCCGACAGGGGCCGTCTACGAGCAGTACTTC.

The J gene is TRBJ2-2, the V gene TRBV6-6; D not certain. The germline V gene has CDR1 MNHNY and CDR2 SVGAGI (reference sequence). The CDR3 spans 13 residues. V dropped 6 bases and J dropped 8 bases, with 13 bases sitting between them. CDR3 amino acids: CASRLSGGGELFF. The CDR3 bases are TGTGCCAGCAGATTATCGGGTGGGGGGGAGCTGTTTTTT.

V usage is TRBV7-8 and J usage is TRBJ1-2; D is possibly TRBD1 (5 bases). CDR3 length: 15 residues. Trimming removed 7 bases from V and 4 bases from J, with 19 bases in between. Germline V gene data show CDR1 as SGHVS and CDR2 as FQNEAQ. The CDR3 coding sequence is TGTGCCAGCACCAAGTGGGGGGGAGAAGCCTATGGCTACACCTTC. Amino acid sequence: CASTKWGGEAYGYTF.

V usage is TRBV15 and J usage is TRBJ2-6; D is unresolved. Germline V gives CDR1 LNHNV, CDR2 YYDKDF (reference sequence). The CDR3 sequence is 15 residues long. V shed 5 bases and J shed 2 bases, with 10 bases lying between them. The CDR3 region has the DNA TGTGCCACCAGCCGGGTGAAGACTGGGGCCAACGTCCTGACTTTC. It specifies CATSRVKTGANVLTF.

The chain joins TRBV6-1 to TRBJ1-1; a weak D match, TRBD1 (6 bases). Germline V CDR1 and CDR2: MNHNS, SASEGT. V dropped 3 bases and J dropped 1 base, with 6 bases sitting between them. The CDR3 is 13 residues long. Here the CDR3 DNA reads TGTGCCAGCAGTGAGGGGGCGAACACTGAAGCTTTCTTT. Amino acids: CASSEGANTEAFF.

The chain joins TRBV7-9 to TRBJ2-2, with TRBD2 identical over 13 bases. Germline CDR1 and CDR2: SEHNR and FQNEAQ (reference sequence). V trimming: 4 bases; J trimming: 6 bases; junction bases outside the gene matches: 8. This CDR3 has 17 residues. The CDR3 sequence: CASSSPGLAGAPGELFF. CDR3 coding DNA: TGTGCCAGCAGCTCCCCTGGACTAGCGGGAGCTCCCGGGGAGCTGTTTTTT.

The CDR3 nucleotides are TGCGCCAGCAGCCAAGACATCGGCGGGGGCACAGATACGCAGTATTTT. Its translation: CASSQDIGGGTDTQYF. This chain links TRBV4-1 with TRBJ2-3; TRBD2 might be the D (6 bases). The V gene lost 0 bases and the J gene lost 1 base, with 11 bases spanning the gap. Germline V gene sequence: CDR1 MGHRA, CDR2 YSYEKL. This CDR3 spans 16 amino acids.

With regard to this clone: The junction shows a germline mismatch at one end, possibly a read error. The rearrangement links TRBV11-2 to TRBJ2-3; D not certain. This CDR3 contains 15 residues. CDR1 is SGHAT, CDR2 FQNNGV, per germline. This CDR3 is CASSLVGGLTDTQYF. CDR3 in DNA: TGTGCCAGCAGTTTAGTTGGCGGTCTGACAGATACGCAGTATTTT. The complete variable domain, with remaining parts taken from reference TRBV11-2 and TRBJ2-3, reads EAGVAQSPRYKIIEKRQSVAFWCNPISGHATLYWYQQILGQGPKLLIQFQNNGVVDDSQLPKDRFSAERLKGVDSTLKIQPAKLEDSAVYLCASSLVGGLTDTQYFGPGTRLTVL.

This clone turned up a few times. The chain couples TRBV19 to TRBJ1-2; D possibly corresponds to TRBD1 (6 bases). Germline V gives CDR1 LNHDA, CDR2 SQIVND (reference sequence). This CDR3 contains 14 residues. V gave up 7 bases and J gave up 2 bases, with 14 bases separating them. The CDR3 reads CASTTGYRNYGYTF. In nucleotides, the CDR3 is TGTGCCAGTACCACAGGGTACAGAAACTATGGCTACACCTTC.